This T cell receptor beta chain was identified during a study of vaccination effects on CD4 cells after COVID-19. CD4+ T cells specific for antigen were expanded with viral peptide pools by the ViraFEST assay before sequencing. Culturing for nine to ten days preceded CD4+ T cell isolation. As their vaccination, participants received two doses of either BNT162b2 or mRNA-1273. As for this clone: Its antigen is unidentified.

The assay was immunoSEQ multiplex PCR, and TCRdb's table has in-frame clones only and misses some. The table has 25,000 to 35,000 clones, about four fifths seen once. The CDR3 length is 13 residues. The J segment lost 4 bases and the V segment lost 5 bases, leaving 4 bases of the junction unmatched. Germline CDR1 and CDR2: SQVTM and ANQGSEA. The TCR comes from a human donor who received a COVID-19 vaccine. Some clones in this sample may be carry-over from other donors' samples. This specimen was CD4+ T cells from PBMCs cultured with HCoV-NL63 spike peptides, taken after COVID-19 vaccination. The V and J genes are TRBV29-1 and TRBJ2-2, with TRBD1 identical over 7 bases. The chain's CDR3 is CSVPGQSTGELFF. The CDR3 DNA follows: TGCAGCGTTCCGGGACAGAGCACCGGGGAGCTGTTTTTT.